The present TCR beta chain was sequenced within a study of T cells in Graves' hyperthyroidism and ophthalmopathy. Turning to the study itself: Peripheral blood was obtained at initial diagnosis, preceding any treatment.

Hyperthyroidism was newly diagnosed in patients aged 18 to 65 (duration under 2 months). Germline lookup yields CDR1 SGHKS and CDR2 YYEKEE (reference sequence). The CDR3 runs 16 residues. V was trimmed by 4 bases and J by 0 bases, leaving 14 bases between them. RNA transcripts yielded amplified TCR beta CDR3 regions. First-round RT-PCR targeting the TCR CDR3 was performed with the HTBI primer set. Using its own MiXCR run on the multiplex PCR reads, TCRdb lists one record per CDR3 protein. The sample yields around 700,000 distinct CDR3 sequences, around 19% seen once. Only a few counts were recorded for this clonotype.

The chain is built from TRBV5-5 and TRBJ1-3, with D perhaps matching TRBD1 (5 bases). This clonotype was sampled from a woman aged 50 to 60 with Graves' hyperthyroidism that later progressed to Graves' ophthalmopathy. Sequenced sample: blood. The CDR3 loop reads CASSASGTNSGNTIYF. The CDR3 nucleotides read TGTGCCAGCAGCGCCTCCGGGACCAACTCTGGAAACACCATATATTTT. Full variable domain (rest looked up from reference TRBV5-5 and TRBJ1-3): DAGVTQSPTHLIKTRGQQVTLRCSPISGHKSVSWYQQVLGQGPQFIFQYYEKEERGRGNFPDRFSARQFPNYSSELNVNALLLGDSALYLCASSASGTNSGNTIYFGEGSWLTVV.